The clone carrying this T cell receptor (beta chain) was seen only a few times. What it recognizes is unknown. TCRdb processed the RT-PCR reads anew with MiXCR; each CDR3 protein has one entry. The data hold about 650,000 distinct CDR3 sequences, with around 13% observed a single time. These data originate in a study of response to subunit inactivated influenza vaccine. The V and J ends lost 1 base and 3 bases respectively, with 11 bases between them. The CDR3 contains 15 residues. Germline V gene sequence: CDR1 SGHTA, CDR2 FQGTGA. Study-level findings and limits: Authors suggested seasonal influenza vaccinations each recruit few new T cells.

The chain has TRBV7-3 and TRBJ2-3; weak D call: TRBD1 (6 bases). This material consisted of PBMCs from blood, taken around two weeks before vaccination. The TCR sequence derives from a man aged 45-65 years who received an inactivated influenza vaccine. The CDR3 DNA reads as TGTGCCAGCAGCTTAAACAGGGAGAATACAGATACGCAGTATTTT. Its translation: CASSLNRENTDTQYF.